This TCR beta chain comes out of a study of cytomegalovirus exposure and HLA in healthy donors. Per germline, CDR1 KGHSH and CDR2 LQKENI. This CDR3 has 15 residues. J gave up 2 bases and V 2 bases, and 4 bases lay outside the gene matches. TCRdb's copy holds only in-frame clones and misses some; the assay was immunoSEQ multiplex PCR. The sample has about 130,000 clones, more than 80% seen once. Donors came from a validation cohort of 95 to 150 subjects, distinct from the first 666-subject cohort. Regarding this clone: The target antigen is unknown.

Study conclusions and caveats: First-cohort TCR clusters tended to co-occur in the 120 or so validation repertoires, a later analysis found.

The clonotype comes from a woman aged 25 to 39 in good health and CMV-seropositive. J is TRBJ2-7 and V is TRBV18, with TRBD1 identical over 9 bases. The source material was PBMCs. The CDR3 protein is CASSPKQGAPYEQYF. DNA of the CDR3: TGTGCCAGCTCACCAAAACAGGGGGCCCCCTACGAGCAGTACTTC. Supplemented by reference TRBV18 and TRBJ2-7, the full variable domain reads NAGVMQNPRHLVRRRGQEARLRCSPMKGHSHVYWYRQLPEEGLKFMVYLQKENIIDESGMPKERFSAEFPKEGPSILRIQQVVRGDSAAYFCASSPKQGAPYEQYFGPGTRLTVT.